Below, one TCR beta chain is given with its context. This sample was taken from a study of blood T cell repertoires in COVID-19. The overall study: Acute-phase and convalescent COVID-19 samples originated in the United States, Italy and Spain. T cells, B-cell-depleted T cells, or PBMCs provided the cDNA or gDNA that served as material.

Authors' processing steps: For nucleated cells, counts were estimated from reference gene primer amplification. Here immunoSEQ multiplex PCR was the method, and the copy in TCRdb shows in-frame clones only, minus some. Clone size and the V and J calls come from that table; the DNA yielded D and trimming. The table has approximately 190,000 clones, around four fifths seen once. Looked up from germline, CDR1 is SEHNR and CDR2 is FQNEAQ (reference sequence). The ends lost 2 bases at V and 5 bases at J; junction bases unmatched: 10. The CDR3 spans 17 residues. Source material: peripheral blood. The TCR originated in an older woman with active or convalescent COVID-19. This chain joins TRBV7-9 and TRBJ2-2; the match to TRBD2 covers 8 bases. The CDR3 nucleotides read TGTGCCAGCAGCTTATCCGGCGGGGGGAGGTATACCGGGGAGCTGTTTTTT. It is translated as CASSLSGGGRYTGELFF. Complete variable domain (other parts from reference TRBV7-9 and TRBJ2-2): DTGVSQNPRHKITKRGQNVTFRCDPISEHNRLYWYRQTLGQGPEFLTYFQNEAQLEKSRLLSDRFSAERPKGSFSTLEIQRTEQGDSAMYLCASSLSGGGRYTGELFFGEGSRLTVL.